This T cell receptor (beta chain) emerged from a study of blood T cells in healthy people across ages. The study's findings and limits: Calculation of diversity from one million T cells yielded estimates considered to be underestimates. Samples with more naive T cells showed higher observed beta diversity.

It was with a sample-barcoded 5' primer and a J-beta primer mix that a second PCR of roughly 7 to 12 cycles was run. TCRdb re-derived calls from the 5' RACE reads in MiXCR, one entry per CDR3 protein. This sample has roughly 800,000 distinct CDR3 sequences, with about 25% found just once. This CDR3 spans 13 amino acids. Per germline, CDR1 SNHLY and CDR2 FYNNEI. V was cut by 6 bases and J by 5 bases, with 13 bases left in between. Points on this clonotype: Its antigen remains unknown.

Total RNA extracted from each sample amounted to at least 6 micrograms. Another study also made use of these data, one on T cells of mothers and their children.

The source of this sequence is a boy between 10 and 17 years old in good health. Sequencing was carried out using blood. The chain uses TRBV2 and TRBJ1-1, with D tentatively TRBD1 (6 bases). The CDR3 region has the DNA TGTGCCAGCAGAATAACCGGACAGACTGAAGCTTTCTTT. This encodes CASRITGQTEAFF.